The rows below give T cell receptor beta chains drawn from one sample of a study of OX40 agonist ivuxolimab in advanced cancers. Measured with immunoSEQ multiplex PCR; TCRdb has only the in-frame clones, and not every one. The table includes some 41,000 clones, over 75% detected once. Sample: CD4+ or CD8+ T cells sorted from blood, taken in a trial of the OX40 agonist ivuxolimab. These receptor sequences come from an adult with an advanced solid tumor such as melanoma, head and neck, liver or kidney cancer. The CDR3 runs from the conserved cysteine through the conserved F or W. The D gene is left open where the match is weak. Only part of the rows carry a size: once, few, many, or a class if the clone is expanded.

.,TRBV9,TRBJ2-1,.,CASSLYNEQFF,TGTGCCAGCAGCCTTTACAATGAGCAGTTCTTC
.,TRBV2,TRBJ1-2,.,CASRTRLYGYTF,TGTGCCAGCAGGACGAGGCTTTATGGCTACACCTTC
.,TRBV2,TRBJ2-1,.,CASSAEKVPGQFF,TGTGCCAGCAGTGCCGAGAAGGTCCCTGGGCAGTTCTTC
TRBD1,TRBV28,TRBJ1-1,.,CASSSPGQGNTEAFF,TGTGCCAGCAGCTCCCCGGGACAGGGGAACACTGAAGCTTTCTTT
TRBD1,TRBV25-1,TRBJ1-1,few,CASSLRTGSTEAFF,TGTGCCAGCAGTCTAAGGACAGGGAGTACTGAAGCTTTCTTT
TRBD2,TRBV11-3,TRBJ2-2,.,CASSPRTSGEITGELFF,TGTGCCAGCAGCCCGAGGACTAGCGGGGAGATCACCGGGGAGCTGTTTTTT
.,TRBV5-6,TRBJ2-3,.,CASTYLGRSGTDTQYF,TGTGCCAGCACCTACCTAGGAAGGAGTGGCACAGATACGCAGTATTTT
.,TRBV11-1,TRBJ2-3,.,CASSFLGTTDTQYF,TGTGCCAGCAGCTTCTTGGGGACCACAGATACGCAGTATTTT
.,TRBV2,TRBJ2-2,.,CASSDGSSGGWELFF,TGTGCCAGCAGTGATGGAAGCTCCGGAGGTTGGGAGCTGTTTTTT
.,TRBV7-2,TRBJ2-7,.,CASSLGRVYEQYF,TGTGCCAGCAGCTTAGGCAGGGTCTACGAGCAGTACTTC
.,TRBV5-1,TRBJ2-7,.,CASSGGQAGVEQYF,TGCGCCAGCAGTGGAGGGCAAGCGGGCGTCGAGCAGTACTTC
.,TRBV15,TRBJ2-7,.,CATSAVVSYEQYF,TGTGCCACCAGTGCAGTGGTCAGCTACGAGCAGTACTTC
.,TRBV6-1,TRBJ2-7,.,CASSPPRASSYEQYF,TGTGCCAGCAGCCCCCCCCGGGCGAGCTCCTACGAGCAGTACTTC
TRBD2,TRBV5-1,TRBJ2-1,.,CASSSGTSGKVGATYNEQFF,TGCGCCAGCAGCTCCGGGACTAGCGGGAAAGTTGGGGCGACCTACAATGAGCAGTTCTTC
TRBD2,TRBV7-2,TRBJ2-3,.,CASSYSGRASTDTQYF,TGTGCCAGCAGCTATAGCGGGAGGGCGTCGACAGATACGCAGTATTTT
.,TRBV12-5,TRBJ2-7,.,CASGLVLGRFYEQYF,TGTGCTAGTGGTTTGGTACTGGGACGGTTCTACGAGCAGTACTTC
.,TRBV15,TRBJ2-1,.,CATSRLQGEQFF,TGTGCCACCAGCAGACTCCAGGGTGAGCAGTTCTTC
.,TRBV28,TRBJ1-6,.,CASKEGTSPLHF,TGTGCCAGCAAGGAGGGAACCTCACCCCTCCACTTT
.,TRBV21-1,TRBJ2-2,once,CASSTVPRDRFTGELFF,TGTGCCAGCAGCACCGTCCCCCGGGACAGATTCACCGGGGAGCTGTTTTTT
.,TRBV28,TRBJ1-3,.,CASRLGGSGNTIYF,TGTGCCAGCAGACTTGGGGGCTCTGGAAACACCATATATTTT
TRBD1,TRBV9,TRBJ1-3,.,CASSVQGAAGNTIYF,TGTGCCAGCAGCGTACAGGGGGCGGCTGGAAACACCATATATTTT
.,TRBV7-2,TRBJ1-1,once,CASSLAGYQAFF,TGTGCCAGCAGCTTAGCAGGGTACCAAGCTTTCTTT
.,TRBV10-3,TRBJ2-1,.,CASTGIPRNEQFF,TGTGCCAGCACAGGGATACCCCGCAATGAGCAGTTCTTC
.,TRBV27,TRBJ1-2,.,CASSPAPGKTGGYTF,TGTGCCAGCAGCCCGGCCCCAGGGAAAACCGGTGGCTACACCTTC
.,TRBV6-5,TRBJ1-2,.,CASRLLGGHYGYTF,TGTGCCAGCAGACTCCTCGGGGGTCACTATGGCTACACCTTC
TRBD2,TRBV12-5,TRBJ2-5,.,CASGFSGRAGTQYF,TGTGCTAGTGGTTTTAGCGGGAGGGCCGGGACCCAGTACTTC
TRBD2,TRBV29-1,TRBJ2-5,.,CSVGSLLAGAGETQYF,TGCAGCGTTGGGAGTCTCCTAGCGGGGGCGGGGGAGACCCAGTACTTC
.,TRBV15,TRBJ2-1,.,CATSRVTDKGNEQFF,TGTGCCACCAGCAGAGTCACGGACAAAGGCAATGAGCAGTTCTTC
.,TRBV14,TRBJ1-3,.,CASSQGTGTNTIYF,TGTGCCAGCAGCCAAGGAACCGGGACAAACACCATATATTTT
TRBD2,TRBV29-1,TRBJ2-7,.,CSASGTAGGEQYF,TGCAGCGCCTCCGGGACGGCGGGGGGCGAGCAGTACTTC
.,TRBV11-3,TRBJ2-1,.,CASGRPNEQFF,TGTGCCAGCGGCAGGCCAAATGAGCAGTTCTTC
.,TRBV9,TRBJ2-5,.,CASSDGRKQTQYF,TGTGCCAGCAGCGACGGGAGAAAACAGACCCAGTACTTC
.,TRBV10-3,TRBJ1-4,.,CAIRPRSNEKLFF,TGTGCCATCCGCCCCCGATCTAATGAAAAACTGTTTTTT
.,TRBV6-5,TRBJ1-1,.,CASSLRGTNTEAFF,TGTGCCAGCAGTTTGAGGGGAACTAACACTGAAGCTTTCTTT
.,TRBV29-1,TRBJ1-5,.,CSVEQDSNQPQHF,TGCAGCGTTGAACAGGACAGCAATCAGCCCCAGCATTTT
.,TRBV4-1,TRBJ2-1,.,CASSQEGGEQFF,TGCGCCAGCAGCCAAGAAGGAGGTGAGCAGTTCTTC
.,TRBV7-9,TRBJ1-3,.,CASSPPGPGNTIYF,TGTGCCAGCAGTCCCCCGGGACCTGGAAACACCATATATTTT
.,TRBV20-1,TRBJ2-5,few,CSADDRETQYF,TGCAGTGCCGATGACAGGGAGACCCAGTACTTC
.,TRBV19,TRBJ2-1,.,CASSRGGGYNEQFF,TGTGCCAGTAGTAGGGGAGGGGGTTACAATGAGCAGTTCTTC
TRBD1,TRBV5-1,TRBJ2-7,.,CASSPVKDRILTYEQYF,TGCGCCAGCAGCCCCGTTAAGGACAGGATCCTCACCTACGAGCAGTACTTC
.,TRBV29-1,TRBJ2-3,.,CSVHSPGSPDTQYF,TGCAGCGTTCATTCCCCCGGGAGCCCAGATACGCAGTATTTT
.,TRBV4-1,TRBJ2-4,.,CASSHLVRVQNIQYF,TGCGCCAGCAGCCATTTGGTCAGGGTCCAAAACATTCAGTACTTC
.,TRBV14,TRBJ2-1,.,CASSQDPRGYNEQFF,TGTGCCAGCAGCCAAGATCCTCGTGGGTACAATGAGCAGTTCTTC
TRBD2,TRBV19,TRBJ2-7,.,CASSGGLAEPFSEQYF,TGTGCCAGTAGTGGCGGACTAGCGGAGCCCTTCTCTGAGCAGTACTTC
TRBD2,TRBV27,TRBJ2-7,.,CASSNREGRYEQYF,TGTGCCAGCTCTAACCGGGAGGGCCGATACGAGCAGTACTTC
TRBD1,TRBV14,TRBJ2-7,.,CASSRTGKGYEQYF,TGTGCCAGCAGCCGGACAGGGAAAGGCTACGAGCAGTACTTC
TRBD1,TRBV19,TRBJ1-2,.,CASSAGTGLGYTF,TGTGCCAGTAGCGCCGGGACAGGCCTAGGCTACACCTTC